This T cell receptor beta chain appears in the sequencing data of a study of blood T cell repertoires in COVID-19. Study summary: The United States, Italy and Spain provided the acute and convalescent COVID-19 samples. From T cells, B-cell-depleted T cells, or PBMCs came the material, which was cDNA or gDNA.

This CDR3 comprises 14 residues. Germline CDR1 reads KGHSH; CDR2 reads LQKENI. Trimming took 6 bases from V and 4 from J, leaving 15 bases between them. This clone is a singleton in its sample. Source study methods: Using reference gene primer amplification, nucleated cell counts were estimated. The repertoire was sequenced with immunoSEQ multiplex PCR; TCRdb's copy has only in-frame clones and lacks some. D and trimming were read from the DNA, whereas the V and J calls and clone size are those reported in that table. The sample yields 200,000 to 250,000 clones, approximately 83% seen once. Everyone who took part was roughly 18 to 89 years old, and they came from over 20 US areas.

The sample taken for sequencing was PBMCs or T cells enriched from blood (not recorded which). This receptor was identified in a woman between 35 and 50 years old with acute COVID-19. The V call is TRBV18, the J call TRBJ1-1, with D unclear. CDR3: CASSELGLVTEAFF. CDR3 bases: TGTGCCAGCTCGGAATTGGGTCTAGTCACTGAAGCTTTCTTT. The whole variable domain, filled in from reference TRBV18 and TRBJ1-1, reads NAGVMQNPRHLVRRRGQEARLRCSPMKGHSHVYWYRQLPEEGLKFMVYLQKENIIDESGMPKERFSAEFPKEGPSILRIQQVVRGDSAAYFCASSELGLVTEAFFGQGTRLTVV.